This T cell receptor (beta chain) comes out of a study of blood T cell repertoires in COVID-19. Across the study: Whether acute or convalescent, the COVID-19 samples came from the United States, Italy and Spain. From T cells, B-cell-depleted T cells, or PBMCs came the material, which was cDNA or gDNA.

This CDR3 is built from 15 residues. Germline CDR1 is MNHNS and CDR2 is SASEGT. V was pared by 2 bases and J by 4 bases, with 12 bases between. How the authors handled the data: Estimation of nucleated cell counts relied on the amplification of reference gene primers. TCRdb's copy holds only in-frame clones and misses some; the assay was immunoSEQ multiplex PCR. Clone size and V and J calls were adopted from that table, with D and trimming inferred from the DNA. This sample yields approximately 190,000 clones, of which approximately 90% are seen a single time; around 2.3% belongs to the top ten. The sequence was obtained from a man in his sixties or seventies with active or convalescent COVID-19. Input material: peripheral blood. The chain joins TRBV6-1 to TRBJ2-1; D may be TRBD2 (5 bases). The CDR3 protein is CASSERRLNYNEQFF. The CDR3 DNA is TGTGCCAGCAGTGAAAGGAGACTAAATTACAATGAGCAGTTCTTC.